Following are 21 T cell receptor beta chains from one sample sequenced in a study of blood T cell repertoires in COVID-19. Only in-frame clones appear in the TCRdb table, and some are missing; sequencing was by immunoSEQ multiplex PCR. The sample lists about 430,000 clones, roughly 90% occurring once. The sample consisted of PBMCs or T cells enriched from blood (not recorded which). Receptor source: a young woman who had been exposed to COVID-19.

The J gene is TRBJ2-1, the V gene TRBV5-6, with D perhaps TRBD2 (8 bases). V lost 7 bases and J 9 bases, leaving 17 bases between the germline ends. Germline CDR1 reads SGHDT; CDR2 reads YYEEEE. This CDR3 comprises 13 residues. CDR3 amino acids: CASQGGLVGEQFF. CDR3 DNA sequence: TGTGCCAGCCAGGGGGGACTAGTGGGTGAGCAGTTCTTC.

The chain uses TRBV7-2 and TRBJ1-1; D is perhaps TRBD1 (6 bases). CDR1 and CDR2 (germline): SGHTA, FQGNSA. CDR3 length equals 13 residues. Trimming shortened V by 1 base and J by 8 bases, and 11 bases separated the two germline ends. The CDR3 DNA follows: TGTGCCAGCAGCTTAGGCCGGGACATAGAAGCTTTCTTT. It encodes CASSLGRDIEAFF.

The chain recombines TRBV4-1 with TRBJ1-5; 9 bases align to TRBD1. Germline assignment: CDR1 MGHRA and CDR2 YSYEKL. V gave up 4 bases and J gave up 6 bases; unmatched junction bases: 7. CDR3 length equals 15 residues. CDR3 loop: CASSRDTGGVQPQHF. CDR3 coding DNA: TGCGCCAGCAGCCGGGATACAGGGGGCGTTCAGCCCCAGCATTTT.

This clone was found a few times. The rearrangement links TRBV6-1 to TRBJ2-1, with a weak D call TRBD1 (5 bases). The ends were cut back, 1 base at V and 3 bases at J, with 10 bases in the middle. The length of the CDR3 is 15 residues. Germline loops: CDR1 MNHNS, CDR2 SASEGT. CDR3: CASSEEPGFYNEQFF. The CDR3 bases are TGTGCCAGCAGTGAAGAGCCAGGGTTCTACAATGAGCAGTTCTTC.

The rearrangement uses TRBV7-2 and TRBJ1-2, with D perhaps TRBD1 (5 bases). The CDR3 consists of 15 residues. The V gene lost 1 base and the J gene lost 7 bases, with 16 bases spanning the gap. CDR1 is SGHTA and CDR2 is FQGNSA in the germline V gene. The DNA of the CDR3 is TGTGCCAGCAGCTTAGTCCCTGCGGGGGGTGGTGGCTACACCTTC. Translated: CASSLVPAGGGGYTF.

In this sample, this clone turned up once. The V gene is TRBV3-1 (or the pseudogene TRBV3-2), the J gene TRBJ2-7; TRBD1 matches 9 bases. V shed 4 bases and J 5 bases; nucleotides not matched to a gene: 3. The germline V gene has CDR1 LGHDT and CDR2 YNNKEL (reference sequence). This CDR3 has 13 residues. CDR3 sequence (DNA): TGTGCCAGCAGCCGAGGGACAGGGAACGAGCAGTACTTC. This sequence encodes CASSRGTGNEQYF.

The rearrangement links TRBV5-5 to TRBJ2-3, with 10 nucleotides matching TRBD2. The ends lost 4 bases at V and 6 bases at J; junction bases unmatched: 8. This CDR3 comprises 15 residues. Germline assignment: CDR1 SGHKS and CDR2 YYEKEE (reference sequence). The CDR3 is CASSPEAGGHDTQYF. CDR3 nucleotides: TGTGCCAGCAGCCCCGAAGCGGGGGGGCACGATACGCAGTATTTT.

Regarding this clone: Other DNA sequences from this sample encode an identical CDR3 as well. The chain has TRBV28 and TRBJ1-2; no definite D call. V was cut by 2 bases and J by 5 bases, with 6 bases left in between. The germline CDR1 and CDR2 sequences are MDHEN and SYDVKM. The CDR3 is 12 amino acids. The CDR3 DNA reads TGTGCCAGCAGTTTAGGAGGTTATGGCTACACCTTC. It translates to CASSLGGYGYTF.

The chain joins TRBV2 to TRBJ1-5, with D uncertain. Trimming cost V 8 bases and J 7 bases, with 9 bases left between them. The CDR3 extends over 11 amino acids. Per the germline V gene, CDR1 is SNHLY and CDR2 is FYNNEI. The CDR3 region has the DNA TGTGCCAGCTCTAGAGGGCAGCCCCAGCATTTT. Translated, it gives CASSRGQPQHF. Variable domain in full (rest from reference TRBV2 and TRBJ1-5): EPEVTQTPSHQVTQMGQEVILRCVPISNHLYFYWYRQILGQKVEFLVSFYNNEISEKSEIFDDQFSVERPDGSNFTLKIRSTKLEDSAMYFCASSRGQPQHFGDGTRLSIL.

The V and J genes are TRBV12-5 and TRBJ1-1, with D uncertain. Germline V gene data show CDR1 as LGHNT and CDR2 as FRNRAP. This CDR3 is built from 10 residues. The CDR3 is CEAVDTEAFF. The DNA of the CDR3 is TGTGAGGCGGTAGACACTGAAGCTTTCTTT.

This chain uses TRBV28 with TRBJ2-3; TRBD1 might be the D (5 bases). The CDR3 covers 15 residues. V was pared by 6 bases and J by 3 bases, with 16 bases between. Germline CDR1 and CDR2: MDHEN and SYDVKM. The CDR3 nucleotides are TGTGCCAGCAGCCTAGGGGTGGGTGAAACAGATACGCAGTATTTT. It codes for CASSLGVGETDTQYF.

The chain links TRBV5-4 to TRBJ1-5; no clear D gene. V lost 5 bases, J lost 11 bases, and 17 bases lay in between. Germline V gene lookup returns CDR1 SGHNT and CDR2 YYREEE (reference sequence). The CDR3 is 13 residues long. The CDR3 bases are TGTGCCAGCAGTTTCAACGTGGCCGGGGCCCAGCATTTT. It is translated as CASSFNVAGAQHF.

V and J are TRBV13 and TRBJ2-5, with 9 bases aligning to TRBD2. Germline V gene lookup returns CDR1 PRHDT and CDR2 FYEKMQ (reference sequence). The CDR3 runs 16 residues. Unmatched junction bases numbered 6, after V lost 2 bases and J lost 2 bases. The CDR3 here is CASSLSGGFNQETQYF. The CDR3 DNA is TGTGCCAGCAGCTTAAGCGGGGGGTTCAATCAAGAGACCCAGTACTTC.

J is TRBJ1-3 and V is TRBV3-1 (or the pseudogene TRBV3-2), with 9 bases lining up with TRBD1. Germline lookup yields CDR1 LGHDT and CDR2 YNNKEL (reference sequence). V gave up 0 bases and J gave up 4 bases; unmatched junction bases: 7. The CDR3 consists of 17 residues. The CDR3 loop reads CASSQEGTGLRGNTIYF. CDR3 nucleotides: TGTGCCAGCAGCCAAGAGGGGACAGGGTTGCGGGGAAACACCATATATTTT.

The V call is TRBV3-1 (or the pseudogene TRBV3-2), the J call TRBJ1-1, with D perhaps matching TRBD1 (5 bases). Trimming left V 1 base short and J 0 bases short, with 9 bases between. CDR3 length: 15 residues. The germline gives CDR1 LGHDT, CDR2 YNNKEL (reference sequence). In DNA form, the CDR3 reads TGTGCCAGCAGCCAAGGGGCCAGGGTGAACACTGAAGCTTTCTTT. Its protein is CASSQGARVNTEAFF.

Worth noting for this clone: A junction boundary mismatches the germline segment, possibly from a read error. This chain connects TRBV7-7 to TRBJ2-5, with D unresolved. The CDR3 totals 13 residues. Per germline, CDR1 SSHAT and CDR2 FNYEAQ (reference sequence). The CDR3 coding sequence is TGTGCTAGCAGCTTTCAGGTCCAAGAGACCCAGTACTTC. It specifies CASSFQVQETQYF.

The chain is built from TRBV4-1 and TRBJ2-2; TRBD2 is a possible D gene (6 bases). The CDR3 is 14 amino acids. The V and J ends lost 5 bases and 5 bases respectively, with 12 bases between them. Germline V lookup: CDR1 MGHRA, CDR2 YSYEKL. CDR3 in DNA: TGCGCCAGCAGCGGACTACGGGTGACCGGGGAGCTGTTTTTT. Its protein is CASSGLRVTGELFF.

The chain carries TRBV28 and TRBJ1-5; TRBD1 matches 8 bases. The V gene end was trimmed by 1 base and the J gene end by 6 bases; junction bases not matched to a gene: 5. The CDR3 covers 15 residues. Germline CDR1 MDHEN, CDR2 SYDVKM. CDR3 loop: CASSLYGQGGQPQHF. As DNA, the CDR3 is TGTGCCAGCAGTTTATATGGACAGGGAGGTCAGCCCCAGCATTTT.

This sequence joins TRBV6-5 and TRBJ1-3; possibly TRBD1 for D (5 bases). CDR1 and CDR2 (germline): MNHEY, SVGAGI. This CDR3 has 12 amino acids. V lost 11 bases and J lost 0, with 8 bases in between. CDR3 loop: CAGGFSGNTIYF. The DNA for the CDR3 is TGTGCCGGGGGGTTCTCTGGAAACACCATATATTTT.

The V call is TRBV7-9, the J call TRBJ2-5, with D hard to call. Trimming removed 5 bases at V and 1 base at J, with 11 bases between. Germline values: CDR1 SEHNR, CDR2 FQNEAQ (reference sequence). This CDR3 contains 14 residues. The CDR3 region has the DNA TGTGCCAGCAGCGCCCCAGGTTTCCAAGAGACCCAGTACTTC. Its translation: CASSAPGFQETQYF.

The chain is built from TRBV2 and TRBJ1-2; D perhaps matches TRBD1 (5 bases). V was clipped by 4 bases and J by 4 bases, with 10 bases between them. In germline, CDR1 is SNHLY, CDR2 FYNNEI. This CDR3 contains 13 residues. DNA of the CDR3: TGTGCCAGCAGTGTTCGGCAGGGCTATGGCTACACCTTC. This gives the protein CASSVRQGYGYTF.